Each of the 21 T cell receptor beta chains below was sequenced from the same sample in a study of esophageal squamous cell carcinoma under preoperative chemotherapy. As to time point: before preoperative PTX-NDP chemotherapy. TCRdb reprocessed the PCR reads via MiXCR and lists one record per CDR3 protein. The data contain approximately 30,000 distinct CDR3 sequences, roughly 48% of them singletons. The biological material was taken from a patient given preoperative chemotherapy. The receptor set was obtained from a human donor with esophageal squamous cell carcinoma. The donor label of this sample is uncertain.

To note about this clonotype: One end of the junction varies from germline; a read error may be responsible. V and J are TRBV20-1 and TRBJ2-7; TRBD2 aligns across 8 bases. This CDR3 has 13 residues. Per the germline V gene, CDR1 is DFQATT and CDR2 is SNEGSKA (reference sequence). The CDR3 nucleotides are TGCAGCGCTACTGGGACTAGGTCCCACGAGCAGTACTTC. Translated: CSATGTRSHEQYF.

This clonotype was recorded at least ten times. The genes are TRBV7-3 and TRBJ2-1; the D is unclear. Trimming pared 2 bases from V and 12 bases from J, leaving 11 bases between. The germline gives CDR1 SGHTA, CDR2 FQGTGA. The CDR3 sequence is 12 residues long. The CDR3 spells CASSLGGAPQFF. Here the CDR3 DNA reads TGTGCCAGCAGCTTAGGTGGAGCCCCGCAGTTCTTC.

This clonotype was found many times. In nucleotides, the CDR3 is TGTGCCAGCAGCTTCCTGGACCAACCAGGGGATACGCAGTATTTT. It translates to CASSFLDQPGDTQYF. The V call is TRBV7-2, the J call TRBJ2-3; perhaps TRBD1 as D (5 bases). V was pared by 3 bases and J by 6 bases, with 16 bases between. There are 15 residues in the CDR3. CDR1 is SGHTA, CDR2 FQGNSA, per germline.

Within the sample, this clonotype is large. The rearrangement uses TRBV11-3 and TRBJ2-5; TRBD2 matches at 8 bases. Germline V gives CDR1 SGHNT, CDR2 YENEEA. Trimming took 1 base from V and 1 from J; bases not matched to a gene: 5. The CDR3 loop spans 16 amino acids. The CDR3 DNA sequence: TGTGCCAGCAGCTTAGGAATAGCGGGGATCCAAGAGACCCAGTACTTC. Protein sequence: CASSLGIAGIQETQYF.

J is TRBJ2-1 and V is TRBV10-3, with D hard to call. Near its end, the DNA agrees better with TRBJ2-5, so the J call may be wrong. This CDR3 contains 12 residues. Germline V gives CDR1 ENHRY, CDR2 SYGVKD. The CDR3 spells CAISDKGETQYF. CDR3 coding DNA: TGTGCCATCAGTGATAAGGGAGAGACCCAGTACTTC.

This chain connects TRBV7-8 to TRBJ2-3; the D call may be TRBD1 or TRBD2 (5 bases each). The ends were cut back, 2 bases at V and 5 bases at J, with 14 bases in the middle. The CDR3 totals 15 residues. Germline V gives CDR1 SGHVS, CDR2 FQNEAQ. The CDR3 spells CASSLHRRDQDTQYF. CDR3 nucleotide sequence: TGTGCCAGCAGCTTACACCGCCGGGACCAAGATACGCAGTATTTT.

This sequence joins TRBV6-1 and TRBJ2-3; perhaps D is TRBD1 or TRBD2 (5 bases each). The J call may be faulty, since TRBJ2-7 better matches the DNA end. Germline values: CDR1 MNHNS, CDR2 SASEGT. The CDR3 sequence is 16 residues long. As DNA, the CDR3 is TGTGCCAGCAGGGGGTCTGCGGGCCCGGACACAGATACGCAGTACTTC. Translated: CASRGSAGPDTDTQYF.

A few counts support this clonotype. The V gene is TRBV27, the J gene TRBJ2-1; a possible D gene is TRBD2 (6 bases). V lost 3 bases and J 10 bases, leaving 13 bases between the germline ends. Germline-derived CDR1 and CDR2 are MNHEY and SMNVEV (reference sequence). The CDR3 has 13 amino acids. CDR3 coding DNA: TGTGCCAGCAGTTTCGGGAGTTCTCGCGAGCAGTTCTTC. It specifies CASSFGSSREQFF.

J is TRBJ2-3 and V is TRBV7-2, with a possible D match to TRBD2 (6 bases). The J call may be faulty, since TRBJ2-7 better matches the DNA end. Germline CDR1 SGHTA, CDR2 FQGNSA. CDR3 size: 15 residues. CDR3 protein: CARGTGGSSADTQYF. The DNA of the CDR3 is TGTGCCAGGGGGACCGGGGGTAGCTCGGCAGATACGCAGTACTTC.

The chain combines TRBV7-2 with TRBJ2-5; D gene unclear. Trimming took off 1 base at V and 8 bases at J, with 17 bases between the two ends. This CDR3 has 15 amino acids. The germline V gene encodes CDR1 SGHTA and CDR2 FQGNSA. The CDR3 nucleotides are TGTGCCAGCAGCTTAGGGGGTGGTGACCAAAACACCCAGTACTTC. Translation gives CASSLGGGDQNTQYF.

The rearrangement uses TRBV7-8 and TRBJ2-3, with TRBD1 as a possible D gene (6 bases). V lost 5 bases and J 1 base, leaving 13 bases between the germline ends. Germline V gene sequence: CDR1 SGHVS, CDR2 FQNEAQ. The CDR3 contains 15 residues. The DNA of the CDR3 is TGTGCCAGCAGCATAGGGGGTACTGGCACAGATACGCAGTATTTT. Translated, it gives CASSIGGTGTDTQYF. The full variable domain, its missing parts supplied by reference TRBV7-8 and TRBJ2-3, is GAGVSQSPRYKVAKRGQDVALRCDPISGHVSLFWYQQALGQGPEFLTYFQNEAQLDKSGLPSDRFFAERPEGSVSTLKIQRTQQEDSAVYLCASSIGGTGTDTQYFGPGTRLTVL.

This clonotype was detected ten times or more. This may be a read error, as it is one base from a much larger clone. This chain joins TRBV12-3 or TRBV12-4 and TRBJ2-1, with D possibly being TRBD1 (5 bases). Trimming removed 6 bases at V and 13 bases at J, with 19 bases between. The length of the CDR3 is 13 residues. This CDR3 is CASRRGNQETQFF. The CDR3 DNA is TGTGCCAGCAGAAGGGGAAATCAAGAGACCCAGTTCTTC.

The V and J genes are TRBV12-3 or TRBV12-4 and TRBJ2-5; D is unclear. This CDR3 region has 15 residues. Trimming left V 6 bases short and J 2 bases short, with 16 bases between. The CDR3 bases are TGTGCCAGCAGCCGCAACTCAGTAGGGCAAGAGACCCAGTACTTC. Protein sequence: CASSRNSVGQETQYF.

This clonotype came up many times. The genes are TRBV5-1 and TRBJ2-1, with 8 bases aligning to TRBD1. From germline, CDR1 is SGHRS and CDR2 YFSETQ. The CDR3 runs to 14 residues. With V trimmed by 8 bases and J by 7 bases, 11 bases remained unmatched. The DNA of the CDR3 is TGCGCCAGTCGGACAGGGTCAGAAGGGAATGAGCAGTTCTTC. Its protein product is CASRTGSEGNEQFF.

The chain carries TRBV6-2 or TRBV6-3 and TRBJ2-3; 7 bases map to TRBD2. Germline V CDR1 and CDR2: MNHEY, SVGEGT. The CDR3 totals 14 residues. V shed 6 bases and J 6 bases; nucleotides not matched to a gene: 9. CDR3 DNA sequence: TGTGCCAGCAGCAGCCCGGGAGCGGGGGATACGCAGTATTTT. The encoded protein is CASSSPGAGDTQYF.

The V and J genes are TRBV7-2 and TRBJ2-5; D might be TRBD1 or TRBD2, each matching 5 bases. The CDR3 is made up of 16 amino acids. Trimming took off 4 bases at V and 10 bases at J, with 25 bases between the two ends. Germline V gives CDR1 SGHTA, CDR2 FQGNSA. The CDR3, as DNA: TGTGCCAGCAGCTGGGAGATCGACAGTGTCCAAAACATCCAGTACTTC. Residues: CASSWEIDSVQNIQYF.

This clonotype was seen many times. V usage is TRBV6-1 and J usage is TRBJ2-3, with 9 positions matching TRBD2. The germline CDR1 and CDR2 sequences are MNHNS and SASEGT. This CDR3 is 16 amino acids long. After removal of 3 bases from V and 2 bases from J, the junction contained 6 bases not matched to a gene. CDR3: CASSEYTSGHTDTQYF. CDR3 DNA sequence: TGTGCCAGCAGTGAGTATACTAGCGGGCACACAGATACGCAGTATTTT.

The chain recombines TRBV7-8 with TRBJ2-3, with 8 nucleotides matching TRBD2. The DNA end favors TRBJ2-5, so the J call may be wrong. The CDR3 sequence is 20 residues long. Germline CDR1 is SGHVS and CDR2 is FQNEAQ. The DNA for the CDR3 is TGTGCCAGCAGCCTTAAGCAGCGGGAGAGGACACGCCGGAGCACAGATACCCAGTACTTC. It encodes CASSLKQRERTRRSTDTQYF.

The chain couples TRBV6-1 to TRBJ2-1; D not resolved. V gave up 2 bases and J gave up 6 bases, with 17 bases separating them. Per germline, CDR1 MNHNS and CDR2 SASEGT. This CDR3 is 16 amino acids long. The CDR3 DNA is TGTGCCAGCAGTGAATTTTGGGAATTACCTCGCAATGAGCAGTTCTTC. Its protein product is CASSEFWELPRNEQFF.

This clonotype was observed a few times. The chain recombines TRBV7-9 with TRBJ2-3; TRBD1 is a possible D gene (6 bases). Germline V lookup: CDR1 SEHNR, CDR2 FQNEAQ (reference sequence). V was clipped by 7 bases and J by 4 bases, with 6 bases between them. This CDR3 has 11 amino acids. CDR3 loop: CASKGADTQYF. CDR3 nucleotides: TGTGCCAGCAAGGGGGCAGATACGCAGTATTTT.

This chain uses TRBV7-9 with TRBJ2-3, with D unresolved. Germline V CDR1 and CDR2: SEHNR, FQNEAQ (reference sequence). CDR3 length equals 14 residues. Trimming took 3 bases from V and 12 from J, leaving 19 bases between them. CDR3 loop: CASSFGQAKDTQYF. The CDR3 bases are TGTGCCAGCAGCTTCGGGCAGGCCAAAGACACTCAGTATTTT.